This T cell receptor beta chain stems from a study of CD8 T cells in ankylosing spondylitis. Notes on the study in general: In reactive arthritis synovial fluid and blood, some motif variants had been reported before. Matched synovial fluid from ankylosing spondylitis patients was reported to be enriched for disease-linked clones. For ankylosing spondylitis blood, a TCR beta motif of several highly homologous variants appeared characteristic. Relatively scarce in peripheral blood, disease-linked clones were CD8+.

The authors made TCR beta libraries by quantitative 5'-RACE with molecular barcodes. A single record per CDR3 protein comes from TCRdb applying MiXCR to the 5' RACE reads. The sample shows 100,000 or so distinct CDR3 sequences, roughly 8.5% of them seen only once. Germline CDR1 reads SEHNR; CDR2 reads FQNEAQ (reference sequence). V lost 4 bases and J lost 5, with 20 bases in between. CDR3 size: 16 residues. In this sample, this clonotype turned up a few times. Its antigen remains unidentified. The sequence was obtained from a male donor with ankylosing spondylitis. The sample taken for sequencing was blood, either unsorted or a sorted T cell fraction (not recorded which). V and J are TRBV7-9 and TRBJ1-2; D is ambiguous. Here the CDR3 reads CASSSSGWADQYGYTF. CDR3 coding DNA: TGTGCCAGCAGCTCCTCTGGGTGGGCAGATCAGTATGGCTACACCTTC.